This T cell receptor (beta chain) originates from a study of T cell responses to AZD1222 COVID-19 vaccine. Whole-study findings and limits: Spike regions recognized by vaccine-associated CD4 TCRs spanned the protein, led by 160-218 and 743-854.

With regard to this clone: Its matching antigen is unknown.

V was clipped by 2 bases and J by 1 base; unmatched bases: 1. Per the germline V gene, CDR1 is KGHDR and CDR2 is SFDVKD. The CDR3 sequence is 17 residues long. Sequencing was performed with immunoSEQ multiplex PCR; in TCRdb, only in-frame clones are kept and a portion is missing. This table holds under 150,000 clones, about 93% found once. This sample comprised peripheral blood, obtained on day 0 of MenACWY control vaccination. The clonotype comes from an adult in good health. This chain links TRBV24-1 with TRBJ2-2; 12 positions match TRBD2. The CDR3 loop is CATSDSSGGENTGELFF. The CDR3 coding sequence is TGTGCCACCAGTGATTCTAGCGGGGGGGAGAACACCGGGGAGCTGTTTTTT.